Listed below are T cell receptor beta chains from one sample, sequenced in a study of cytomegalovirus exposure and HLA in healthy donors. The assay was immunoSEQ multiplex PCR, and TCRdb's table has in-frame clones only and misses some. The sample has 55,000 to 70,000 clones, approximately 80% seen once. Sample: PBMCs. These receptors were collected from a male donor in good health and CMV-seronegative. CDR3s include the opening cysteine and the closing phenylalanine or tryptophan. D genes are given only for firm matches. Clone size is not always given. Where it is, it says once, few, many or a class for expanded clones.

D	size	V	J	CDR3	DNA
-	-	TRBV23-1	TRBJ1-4	CASSQSRNGDEKLFF	TGCGCCAGCAGTCAATCGAGGAACGGGGATGAAAAACTGTTTTTT
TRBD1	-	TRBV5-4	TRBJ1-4	CASSLTGGEKLFF	TGTGCCAGCAGCTTAACAGGGGGTGAAAAACTGTTTTTT
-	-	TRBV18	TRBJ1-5	CASSLSRGRGGQPQHF	TGTGCCAGCTCACTCAGTCGGGGCAGGGGCGGTCAGCCCCAGCATTTT
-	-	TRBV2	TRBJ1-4	CASTRGGQREKLFF	TGTGCCAGCACCCGCGGGGGCCAAAGGGAAAAACTGTTTTTT
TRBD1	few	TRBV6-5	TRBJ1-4	CASSDRETNEKLFF	TGTGCCAGCAGTGACAGGGAAACTAATGAAAAACTGTTTTTT
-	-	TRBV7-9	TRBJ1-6	CASSLAYGVGNSPLHF	TGTGCCAGCAGCTTAGCGTACGGGGTCGGGAATTCACCCCTCCACTTT
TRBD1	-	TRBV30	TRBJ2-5	CAWRRGQRETQYF	TGTGCCTGGAGGAGGGGGCAGAGGGAGACCCAGTACTTC
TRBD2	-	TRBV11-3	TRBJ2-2	CASSFTSGGGTGELFF	TGTGCCAGCAGCTTTACTAGCGGGGGGGGCACCGGGGAGCTGTTTTTT
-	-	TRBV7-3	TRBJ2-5	CASSLTGAFQETQYF	TGTGCCAGCAGCTTAACAGGGGCCTTCCAAGAGACCCAGTACTTC
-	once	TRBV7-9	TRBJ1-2	CASSSTSGGYTF	TGTGCCAGCAGCTCCACTTCGGGGGGCTACACCTTC
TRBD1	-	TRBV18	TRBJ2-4	CASSPTGGKDKNIQYF	TGTGCCAGCTCACCGACAGGGGGAAAGGATAAAAACATTCAGTACTTC
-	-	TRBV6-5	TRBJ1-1	CASERDAGNTEAFF	TGTGCCAGCGAAAGGGACGCGGGAAACACTGAAGCTTTCTTT
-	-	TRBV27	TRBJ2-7	CASSFGGSYEQYF	TGTGCCAGCAGTTTCGGCGGGTCCTACGAGCAGTACTTC
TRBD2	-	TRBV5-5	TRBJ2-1	CASSLASGASYNEQFF	TGTGCCAGCAGCTTGGCTAGCGGGGCCTCCTACAATGAGCAGTTCTTC
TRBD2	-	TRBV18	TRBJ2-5	CASSPRRVTSGEETQYF	TGTGCCAGCTCACCGAGGAGGGTTACTAGCGGGGAAGAGACCCAGTACTTC
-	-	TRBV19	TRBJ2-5	CASSMTRGGKTQYF	TGTGCCAGTAGTATGACCAGGGGCGGAAAGACCCAGTACTTC
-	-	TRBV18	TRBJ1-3	CASSPGTGNTIYF	TGTGCCAGCTCACCCGGGACAGGAAACACCATATATTTT
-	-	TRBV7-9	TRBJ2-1	CASSSLRGTAYNEQFF	TGTGCCAGCAGCTCACTCCGCGGGACAGCTTACAATGAGCAGTTCTTC
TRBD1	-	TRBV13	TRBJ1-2	CASSSPGQERFTGYTF	TGTGCCAGCAGCTCCCCGGGACAGGAGCGATTTACAGGCTACACCTTC
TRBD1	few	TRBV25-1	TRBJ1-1	CASSEDRRTFF	TGTGCCAGCAGTGAGGACAGGAGGACTTTCTTT
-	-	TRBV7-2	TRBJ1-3	CASSFTGSGNTIYF	TGTGCCAGCAGCTTTACAGGGTCCGGAAACACCATATATTTT
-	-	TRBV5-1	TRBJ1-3	CASSLGGTLSGNTIYF	TGCGCCAGCAGCTTGGGAGGTACTCTCTCTGGAAACACCATATATTTT
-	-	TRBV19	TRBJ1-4	CATRLGGSNEKLFF	TGTGCCACTAGACTGGGCGGGAGTAATGAAAAACTGTTTTTT
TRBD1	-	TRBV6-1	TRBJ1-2	CASIPDRGALYGYTF	TGTGCCAGCATTCCGGACAGGGGAGCGCTCTATGGCTACACCTTC
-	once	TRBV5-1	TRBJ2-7	CASSLGNKQYF	TGCGCCAGCAGCTTGGGTAATAAGCAGTACTTC
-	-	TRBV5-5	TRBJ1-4	CASSLAGQGEEKLFF	TGTGCCAGCAGCTTGGCCGGGCAGGGCGAAGAAAAACTGTTTTTT
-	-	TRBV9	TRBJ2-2	CASSGGMGLGGELFF	TGTGCCAGCAGCGGCGGAATGGGGCTCGGCGGGGAGCTGTTTTTT
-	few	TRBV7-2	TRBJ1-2	CASSQTVSHGYTF	TGTGCCAGCAGCCAGACTGTCTCCCATGGCTACACCTTC
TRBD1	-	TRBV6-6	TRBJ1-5	CASTATGNGNQPQHF	TGTGCCAGCACCGCGACAGGGAATGGCAATCAGCCCCAGCATTTT
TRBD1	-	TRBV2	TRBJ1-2	CASSSQGQGSVGYTF	TGTGCCAGCAGCTCTCAGGGACAGGGGTCGGTAGGCTACACCTTC
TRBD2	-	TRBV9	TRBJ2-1	CASSVVSGGPNEQFF	TGTGCCAGCAGCGTAGTGAGCGGGGGCCCCAATGAGCAGTTCTTC
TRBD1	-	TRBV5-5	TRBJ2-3	CASSLAGQGRDTQYF	TGTGCCAGCAGCTTGGCGGGACAGGGGAGGGATACGCAGTATTTT
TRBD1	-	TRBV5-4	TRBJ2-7	CASSFRGKSYEQYF	TGTGCCAGCAGCTTCAGGGGGAAGTCCTACGAGCAGTACTTC
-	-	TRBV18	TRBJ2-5	CASSPPEEKTQYF	TGTGCCAGCTCACCACCGGAGGAAAAGACCCAGTACTTC
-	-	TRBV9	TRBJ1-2	CASSVGMQGSYGYTF	TGTGCCAGCAGCGTAGGTATGCAGGGATCTTATGGCTACACCTTC
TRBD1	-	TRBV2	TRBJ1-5	CASSEWTGGDQPQHF	TGTGCCAGCAGTGAATGGACAGGGGGCGATCAGCCCCAGCATTTT
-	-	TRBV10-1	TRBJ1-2	CAIKRGFYGYTF	TGCGCCATAAAACGGGGTTTCTATGGCTACACCTTC
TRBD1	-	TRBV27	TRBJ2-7	CASSLLGTVYEQYF	TGTGCCAGCAGTTTATTAGGGACAGTTTACGAGCAGTACTTC
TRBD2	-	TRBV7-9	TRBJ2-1	CASSSGRGGYNEQFF	TGTGCCAGCAGCTCCGGGCGGGGGGGGTACAATGAGCAGTTCTTC
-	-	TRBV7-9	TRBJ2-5	CASSLSPGRQETQYF	TGTGCCAGCAGCCTATCCCCGGGTCGGCAAGAGACCCAGTACTTC
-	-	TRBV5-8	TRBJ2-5	CASSPTGMGETQYF	TGTGCCAGCAGCCCCACAGGGATGGGAGAGACCCAGTACTTC
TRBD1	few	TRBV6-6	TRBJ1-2	CASSGTGSDYGYTF	TGTGCCAGCAGCGGGACAGGCTCCGACTATGGCTACACCTTC
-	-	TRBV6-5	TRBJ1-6	CASSYSKQVYNSPLHF	TGTGCCAGCAGTTACTCGAAGCAAGTTTATAATTCACCCCTCCACTTT
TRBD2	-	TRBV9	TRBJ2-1	CASSSLAGVLYNEQFF	TGTGCCAGCAGCTCCCTAGCGGGGGTCCTCTACAATGAGCAGTTCTTC
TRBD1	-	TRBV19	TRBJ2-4	CASSIAGQGLSKNIQYF	TGTGCCAGTAGTATCGCGGGACAGGGGTTAAGCAAAAACATTCAGTACTTC
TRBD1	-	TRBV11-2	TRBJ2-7	CASSSGTGFTYEQYF	TGTGCCAGCAGCTCCGGGACAGGATTTACCTACGAGCAGTACTTC
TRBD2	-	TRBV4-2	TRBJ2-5	CASSQAGGREETQYF	TGTGCCAGCAGCCAGGCGGGAGGGCGCGAGGAGACCCAGTACTTC
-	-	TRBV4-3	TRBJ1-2	CASSKEEGPWVTGYTF	TGCGCCAGCAGCAAAGAGGAGGGGCCTTGGGTGACTGGCTACACCTTC
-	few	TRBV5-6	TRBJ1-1	CASSYSTGHTEAFF	TGTGCCAGCAGCTACTCCACAGGGCACACTGAAGCTTTCTTT
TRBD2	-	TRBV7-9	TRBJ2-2	CASSSRGGDDTGELFF	TGTGCCAGCAGCTCCCGCGGGGGAGACGACACCGGGGAGCTGTTTTTT